These 9 T cell receptor beta chains were all obtained from the same sample, sequenced in a study of blood T cell repertoires in COVID-19. Sequencing was performed with immunoSEQ multiplex PCR; in TCRdb, only in-frame clones are kept and a portion is missing. Of about 210,000 clones listed, 86% are singletons. Sequences were obtained from PBMCs or T cells enriched from blood (not recorded which). Source of these receptors: a woman aged 40 to 50 with acute COVID-19.

The chain carries TRBV6-5 and TRBJ2-3, with unresolved D. This CDR3 is 13 amino acids long. The V end was cut by 2 bases, the J end by 4 bases, with 7 bases between. The germline V gene has CDR1 MNHEY and CDR2 SVGAGI. The CDR3 region is CASSYGQADTQYF. For the CDR3, the DNA is TGTGCCAGCAGTTACGGTCAGGCAGATACGCAGTATTTT.

V is TRBV2 and J is TRBJ2-2; D uncertain. The CDR3 contains 16 residues. Germline assignment: CDR1 SNHLY and CDR2 FYNNEI. V was pared by 4 bases and J by 0 bases, with 12 bases between. This chain's CDR3 is CASSVFRTANTGELFF. CDR3 nucleotides: TGTGCCAGCAGTGTTTTCAGAACAGCGAACACCGGGGAGCTGTTTTTT.

This clone was found once. This chain links TRBV28 with TRBJ2-7, with D maybe TRBD2 (7 bases). The CDR3 length is 16 residues. Germline-derived CDR1 and CDR2 are MDHEN and SYDVKM. V lost 1 base, J lost 2 bases, and 15 bases lay in between. The CDR3 coding sequence is TGTGCCAGCAGTTTATCCCGCACAGGGAGGGCCTACGAGCAGTACTTC. Translation gives CASSLSRTGRAYEQYF.

This clone was detected once. This sequence joins TRBV30 and TRBJ1-6; no reliable D call. Germline V gene lookup returns CDR1 GTSNPN and CDR2 SVGIG (reference sequence). V lost 0 bases to trimming and J lost 0 bases, with 9 bases between them. CDR3 length equals 16 residues. In DNA form, the CDR3 reads TGTGCCTGGAGTGTCCGAGGGAGCTCCTATAATTCACCCCTCCACTTT. Translating gives CAWSVRGSSYNSPLHF.

This clone was seen only once. This sequence joins TRBV27 and TRBJ2-1; 7 bases are shared with TRBD2. CDR1 and CDR2 from the germline V gene are MNHEY and SMNVEV (reference sequence). V lost 4 bases to trimming and J lost 0 bases; unmatched junction nucleotides: 15. CDR3 size: 19 residues. CDR3 in DNA: TGTGCCAGCAGTTCCCTAACCCTGCCTAGCGGTAGCTCCTACAATGAGCAGTTCTTC. The encoded protein is CASSSLTLPSGSSYNEQFF.

The V gene is TRBV27, the J gene TRBJ1-1; TRBD1 matches at 10 bases. The CDR3 runs 15 residues. Trimming cost V 5 bases and J 4 bases; bases outside gene matches: 7. The germline V gene encodes CDR1 MNHEY and CDR2 SMNVEV (reference sequence). The CDR3 loop reads CASSAGQGFATEAFF. The CDR3 DNA is TGTGCCAGCAGTGCGGGACAGGGGTTCGCCACTGAAGCTTTCTTT.

In DNA, the CDR3 is TGCAGCGTCACGGGACAGGGGACGCGGAGCGAGCAGTACTTC. Translation gives CSVTGQGTRSEQYF. V is TRBV29-1 and J is TRBJ2-7; 10 nucleotides line up with TRBD1. V gave up 6 bases and J gave up 6 bases; unmatched junction bases: 11. Germline values: CDR1 SQVTM, CDR2 ANQGSEA. The CDR3 consists of 14 residues.

This chain uses TRBV5-4 with TRBJ2-2; 8 bases map to TRBD2. This CDR3 region has 14 residues. With V trimmed by 2 bases and J by 4 bases, 1 base remained unmatched. Germline V gene lookup returns CDR1 SGHNT and CDR2 YYREEE (reference sequence). CDR3 nucleotide sequence: TGTGCCAGCAGCTTTAGCGGGATCACCGGGGAGCTGTTTTTT. Translation gives CASSFSGITGELFF.

The chain joins TRBV28 to TRBJ1-5; D remains ambiguous. The CDR3 consists of 15 residues. The ends were cut back, 1 base at V and 6 bases at J, with 13 bases in the middle. Germline values: CDR1 MDHEN, CDR2 SYDVKM. The CDR3 loop reads CASSLFRQGGQPQHF. The CDR3, as DNA: TGTGCCAGCAGTTTATTCAGGCAAGGTGGTCAGCCCCAGCATTTT.